This T cell receptor (beta chain) was sequenced during a study of blood T cell repertoires in COVID-19. Study background: The United States, Italy and Spain provided the acute and convalescent COVID-19 samples. PBMCs, B-cell-depleted T cells, or T cells were the source of the cDNA or gDNA that made up the material.

Authors' data handling: For nucleated cells, counts were estimated from reference gene primer amplification. Sequencing used immunoSEQ multiplex PCR; TCRdb keeps in-frame clones, though not all of them. V and J calls and clone size come straight from that table; D and trimming were deduced from the DNA. Here the sample spans about 35,000 clones, 75% to 85% being singletons. Germline assignment: CDR1 SQVTM and CDR2 ANQGSEA. The CDR3 runs 13 residues. V was clipped by 8 bases and J by 0 bases; unmatched bases: 6. The clonotype comes from a woman aged 70 to 79 with acute or convalescent COVID-19. What was sequenced was peripheral blood. The chain combines TRBV29-1 with TRBJ1-2; 7 positions match TRBD1. The CDR3 DNA sequence: TGCAGCACTTCAACAGGGGCTAACTATGGCTACACCTTC. This sequence encodes CSTSTGANYGYTF. Full variable domain (outside the CDR3, taken from reference TRBV29-1 and TRBJ1-2): SAVISQKPSRDICQRGTSLTIQCQVDSQVTMMFWYRQQPGQSLTLIATANQGSEATYESGFVIDKFPISRPNLTFSTLTVSNMSPEDSSIYLCSTSTGANYGYTFGSGTRLTVV.